This is a list of T cell receptor beta chains from one sample in a study of blood T cell repertoires in COVID-19. This table comes from immunoSEQ multiplex PCR, and its TCRdb copy is limited to in-frame clones, with some not included. The top ten hold under 2.5% of the sample, which has 200,000 to 300,000 clones, 65% to 90% seen once. What was sequenced was peripheral blood. These receptors were obtained from a man aged 25 to 45 with active or convalescent COVID-19. The CDR3 runs from the conserved cysteine through the conserved F or W. A D gene is named only where the DNA matches it firmly. Size tells how often a clone was seen (once, few, many) or the class of an expanded clone, and some rows leave it out.

d_gene	v_gene	abundance	j_gene	CDR3aa	CDR3nt
-	TRBV7-9	few	TRBJ2-1	CASSFDRDEQFF	TGTGCCAGCAGCTTTGACCGGGATGAGCAGTTCTTC
TRBD2	TRBV9	-	TRBJ2-3	CASSATIRDYKDTQYF	TGTGCCAGCAGCGCAACGATCCGGGACTACAAAGATACGCAGTATTTT
TRBD2	TRBV7-8	-	TRBJ2-1	CASSFLLAGAYNEQFF	TGTGCCAGCAGCTTCTTACTAGCGGGGGCCTACAATGAGCAGTTCTTC
-	TRBV27	-	TRBJ1-4	CASSFRGTNEKLFF	TGTGCCAGCAGTTTTCGAGGTACTAATGAAAAACTGTTTTTT
-	TRBV9	-	TRBJ2-2	CASSGLNTGELFF	TGTGCCAGCAGCGGACTTAACACCGGGGAGCTGTTTTTT
TRBD1	TRBV2	-	TRBJ2-1	CASLTGDRVYNEQFF	TGTGCCAGCCTGACGGGGGACAGGGTCTACAATGAGCAGTTCTTC
-	TRBV7-8	-	TRBJ2-5	CASSPGSWETQYF	TGTGCCAGCAGCCCCGGTTCATGGGAGACCCAGTACTTC
TRBD2	TRBV4-2	-	TRBJ2-5	CASSHTSGGAGQETQYF	TGTGCCAGCAGCCACACTAGCGGGGGGGCCGGGCAGGAGACCCAGTACTTC
-	TRBV6-5	-	TRBJ1-4	CASSSRGSKLFF	TGTGCCAGCAGCTCTAGGGGCTCTAAACTGTTTTTT
TRBD1	TRBV19	-	TRBJ2-3	CASSSLTGQTTDTQYF	TGTGCCAGTAGTAGCCTGACGGGACAGACCACAGATACGCAGTATTTT
-	TRBV2	-	TRBJ2-7	CASSDVGSSYEQYF	TGTGCCAGCAGTGATGTAGGGAGCTCCTACGAGCAGTACTTC
TRBD2	TRBV5-1	-	TRBJ2-1	CASSLESGGPNEQFF	TGCGCCAGCAGCTTGGAATCGGGGGGGCCGAATGAGCAGTTCTTC
TRBD1	TRBV5-1	-	TRBJ2-7	CASSPQGTAYEQYF	TGCGCCAGCAGCCCCCAAGGGACAGCCTACGAGCAGTACTTC
-	TRBV11-3	-	TRBJ2-1	CASSVTGLGNNEQFF	TGTGCCAGCAGCGTTACAGGGCTTGGTAACAATGAGCAGTTCTTC
TRBD1	TRBV4-2	-	TRBJ2-6	CASSPGTGGMLGANVLTF	TGTGCCAGCAGCCCCGGGACAGGCGGGATGTTAGGGGCCAACGTCCTGACTTTC
-	TRBV10-3	-	TRBJ1-6	CAIKGGENSPLHF	TGTGCCATCAAGGGGGGGGAGAATTCACCCCTCCACTTT
TRBD2	TRBV7-2	-	TRBJ2-1	CASSLVLSGGAYNEQFF	TGTGCCAGCAGCTTAGTTCTTAGCGGGGGGGCCTACAATGAGCAGTTCTTC
TRBD1	TRBV6-5	-	TRBJ2-2	CASSRDRGLAGELFF	TGTGCCAGCAGTCGGGACAGGGGGCTGGCCGGGGAGCTGTTTTTT
TRBD1	TRBV14	-	TRBJ1-2	CASSRDRGNYGYTF	TGTGCCAGCAGCCGGGACAGGGGGAACTATGGCTACACCTTC
-	TRBV7-3	-	TRBJ2-6	CASSLSRNRRGRTGANVLTF	TGTGCCAGCAGCTTATCGCGAAATCGCAGGGGACGGACTGGGGCCAACGTCCTGACTTTC
-	TRBV10-1	-	TRBJ2-2	CASEENPRELFF	TGCGCCAGCGAGGAGAATCCAAGGGAGCTGTTTTTT
-	TRBV9	-	TRBJ2-3	CASSPGGRTDTQYF	TGTGCCAGCAGCCCTGGGGGCCGCACAGATACGCAGTATTTT
-	TRBV5-4	-	TRBJ1-5	CASSLTGSGQPQHF	TGTGCCAGCAGCTTGACAGGGAGTGGTCAGCCCCAGCATTTT
-	TRBV2	-	TRBJ1-1	CASRATQNTEAFF	TGTGCCAGCAGGGCGACACAGAACACTGAAGCTTTCTTT
-	TRBV5-6	-	TRBJ1-1	CASSLPTGNTEAFF	TGTGCCAGCAGCTTACCGACAGGGAACACTGAAGCTTTCTTT
-	TRBV30	-	TRBJ1-1	CAWSTRGREVFGTEAFF	TGTGCCTGGAGCACCCGTGGACGGGAAGTCTTTGGCACTGAAGCTTTCTTT
TRBD1	TRBV14	-	TRBJ1-2	CASSSRQGAIYGYTF	TGTGCCAGCAGCTCTCGACAGGGAGCTATCTATGGCTACACCTTC
-	TRBV7-9	-	TRBJ2-5	CASSLTGTQYF	TGTGCCAGCAGCTTGACAGGGACCCAGTACTTC
TRBD1	TRBV18	-	TRBJ1-1	CASSPTPGQESEAFF	TGTGCCAGCTCACCAACGCCGGGACAGGAGTCCGAAGCTTTCTTT
TRBD1	TRBV24-1	-	TRBJ1-2	CATVPGGGTF	TGTGCCACCGTCCCAGGGGGTGGGACCTTC
-	TRBV6-5	-	TRBJ2-5	CASTLSFLRRETQYF	TGTGCCAGCACCCTTTCCTTTCTTAGGCGGGAGACCCAGTACTTC
-	TRBV21-1	few	TRBJ1-1	CARERHLAAFF	TGTGCCAGAGAGAGGCATTTGGCGGCTTTCTTT
TRBD1	TRBV5-1	-	TRBJ1-3	CASSPTGDPGNTIYF	TGCGCCAGCAGCCCTACAGGGGACCCCGGAAACACCATATATTTT
TRBD2	TRBV3-1/TRBV3-2	once	TRBJ2-1	CASSLGLAAYNEQFF	TGTGCCAGCAGCCTCGGACTAGCCGCATACAATGAGCAGTTCTTC
-	TRBV5-6	-	TRBJ2-7	CASTLGGYEQYF	TGTGCCAGCACCCTAGGAGGCTACGAGCAGTACTTC
TRBD2	TRBV7-3	once	TRBJ2-3	CASSLGVLAGGPDTQYF	TGTGCCAGCAGCCTGGGGGTACTAGCGGGGGGACCAGATACGCAGTATTTT
TRBD1	TRBV4-2	-	TRBJ2-2	CASSQVGWGTVNTGELFF	TGTGCCAGCAGCCAAGTGGGGTGGGGGACAGTTAACACCGGGGAGCTGTTTTTT
-	TRBV18	-	TRBJ1-1	CASSPLAQGLGYTEAFF	TGTGCCAGCTCACCACTCGCCCAGGGGTTGGGGTACACTGAAGCTTTCTTT
TRBD1	TRBV7-2	-	TRBJ2-1	CASSLDGTGSYNEQFF	TGTGCCAGCAGCTTAGATGGGACAGGGAGCTACAATGAGCAGTTCTTC
-	TRBV3-1/TRBV3-2	-	TRBJ1-1	CASSQEVTGLSEAFF	TGTGCCAGCAGCCAAGAAGTGACAGGACTCTCTGAAGCTTTCTTT
TRBD1	TRBV7-8	once	TRBJ2-7	CASSHPKRTGELSYEQYF	TGTGCCAGCAGCCACCCAAAAAGAACAGGGGAGTTATCCTACGAGCAGTACTTC
-	TRBV13	-	TRBJ1-2	CASSLAVRLEYGYTF	TGTGCCAGCAGCTTGGCAGTCCGCCTTGAATATGGCTACACCTTC
-	TRBV7-9	-	TRBJ2-5	CASSQQGAETQYF	TGTGCCAGCAGCCAACAGGGCGCAGAGACCCAGTACTTC
-	TRBV27	-	TRBJ1-5	CASSLVGATPLGEPQHF	TGTGCCAGCAGTTTAGTGGGGGCGACCCCCCTTGGTGAACCCCAGCATTTT
TRBD1	TRBV7-8	-	TRBJ2-7	CASSRDRGEQYF	TGTGCCAGCAGCCGGGACAGGGGAGAGCAGTACTTC
TRBD2	TRBV5-4	-	TRBJ2-1	CASSSSGASNEQFF	TGTGCCAGCAGCTCCAGCGGGGCGAGTAATGAGCAGTTCTTC
-	TRBV18	-	TRBJ2-6	CASSKASGANVLTF	TGTGCCAGCTCTAAAGCTTCTGGGGCCAACGTCCTGACTTTC
-	TRBV15	once	TRBJ2-7	CATSRVEEEYYSSYEQYF	TGTGCCACCAGCAGAGTTGAAGAGGAATACTATAGCTCCTACGAGCAGTACTTC
-	TRBV4-2	-	TRBJ2-7	CASSRGMGGPHEQYF	TGTGCCAGCAGCCGGGGAATGGGGGGGCCCCACGAGCAGTACTTC
TRBD1	TRBV28	-	TRBJ1-1	CASTFGRGRGEAFF	TGTGCCAGCACATTTGGCAGGGGGCGCGGGGAAGCTTTCTTT
TRBD1	TRBV7-9	-	TRBJ1-2	CASSFRDRSSYGYTF	TGTGCCAGCAGCTTCCGGGACAGGTCGAGCTATGGCTACACCTTC
-	TRBV7-9	-	TRBJ2-7	CASSPADSYEQYF	TGTGCCAGCAGCCCGGCAGACAGCTACGAGCAGTACTTC
-	TRBV29-1	-	TRBJ2-2	CSVPAANTGELFF	TGCAGCGTTCCAGCGGCGAACACCGGGGAGCTGTTTTTT
-	TRBV19	-	TRBJ1-1	CASSIGERMNTEAFF	TGTGCCAGTAGTATAGGTGAGAGAATGAACACTGAAGCTTTCTTT